The entry that follows covers one T cell receptor beta chain sequence. What it recognizes is unknown. With the 5' RACE reads reprocessed, TCRdb shows one record per CDR3 protein and no DNA. The sample data list about 260,000 distinct CDR3 sequences. The record originates from a study of T cells expressing NK-cell markers. The wider study: Each TCR beta repertoire originated in sorted T cells that were CD3+CD56+NKG2C+, CD3+CD56+NKG2C- or CD3+CD56-NKG2C+. Seven HCMV-seropositive donors and one seronegative donor made up the eight sequenced donors. The study's findings and limits: CD8+ T cells in over 5 donors included dominant NKG2C+ clonotypes at about 1.0-7.0%. In a few donors, dominant clonotypes made up about 25-65% of CD3+CD56-NKG2C+ cells.

This TCR derives from a man younger than 30 in good health. Sequenced: blood T cells: a sorted CD56 or NKG2C T cell subset, CD4+ or CD8+ T cells, or bulk PBMC T cells (not recorded which).

The CDR3 sequence is CASSGESGSYNEQFF. This sequence joins TRBV5-5 and TRBJ2-1; TCRdb's D call, TRBD2, is unchecked because there is no DNA. The CDR3 has 15 residues. Germline V gene lookup returns CDR1 SGHKS and CDR2 YYEKEE (reference sequence).